This TCR beta chain emerged from a study of blood T cell repertoires in COVID-19. The overall study: Samples came from the United States, Italy and Spain, spanning acute and convalescent COVID-19.

The CDR3 contains 16 residues. Germline V lookup: CDR1 SGHRS, CDR2 YFSETQ. V lost 2 bases to trimming and J lost 2 bases; unmatched junction nucleotides: 4. This clone was detected once. Source study methods: Quantification of nucleated cells was approximated via reference gene primer amplification. Here immunoSEQ multiplex PCR was the method, and the copy in TCRdb shows in-frame clones only, minus some. V, J and clone size are those of that table, while D and trimming were read from the DNA. Among 150,000 or so clones listed, around 89% were seen once. The chain links TRBV5-1 to TRBJ2-2, with TRBD1 identical over 9 bases. Sequenced sample: PBMCs or T cells enriched from blood (not recorded which). The origin of this receptor is a woman between 50 and 59 years old who had recovered from COVID-19. CDR3 sequence reads: CASSFRGQGNTGELFF. In nucleotides, the CDR3 is TGCGCCAGCAGCTTTAGGGGACAGGGTAACACCGGGGAGCTGTTTTTT.